Listed here are 27 T cell receptor beta chains from one sample, sequenced in a study of T-cell reconstitution after alpha-beta-depleted transplantation in children. TCRbeta library preparation incorporated unique molecular identifiers. A single record per CDR3 protein comes from TCRdb applying MiXCR to the PCR reads. This table has 200,000 to 250,000 distinct CDR3 sequences, 8% to 9.5% appearing once. Here the sequenced sample was PBMCs from the stem cell graft donor, taken from the stem cell graft. The receptor set was obtained from a human donor who donated a stem cell graft to a child with acute lymphoblastic leukemia.

This clonotype turned up a few times. The rearrangement links TRBV18 to TRBJ2-2; no firm D call. The CDR3 consists of 15 residues. The V gene lost 6 bases and the J gene lost 3 bases, with 14 bases spanning the gap. Germline-derived CDR1 and CDR2 are KGHSH and LQKENI. The CDR3 DNA reads TGTGCCAGCTCTCCCACTTCGAAAGACACCGGGGAGCTGTTTTTT. Amino acids: CASSPTSKDTGELFF.

At least ten counts were recorded for this clonotype. V usage is TRBV5-1 and J usage is TRBJ1-6; weak D call: TRBD1 (6 bases). Germline V gives CDR1 SGHRS, CDR2 YFSETQ. Between the trimmed V and J ends, which lost 4 bases and 7 bases, there was a span of 18 bases. This CDR3 is 16 amino acids long. The CDR3 protein is CASSPQGNLGNSPLHF. DNA for the CDR3: TGCGCCAGCAGCCCTCAGGGGAATTTGGGGAATTCACCCCTCCACTTT.

This clonotype was counted between two and nine times. This chain uses TRBV19 with TRBJ1-1; 8 bases match TRBD1. Germline assignment: CDR1 LNHDA and CDR2 SQIVND (reference sequence). This CDR3 has 13 residues. J lost 4 bases, V lost 8 bases, and 6 bases had no gene match. The CDR3 nucleotides read TGTGCCAGTTGGGACAGGTACGGCACTGAAGCTTTCTTT. Protein: CASWDRYGTEAFF.

V is TRBV15 and J is TRBJ1-5; D is ambiguous. V dropped 8 bases and J dropped 0 bases, with 11 bases sitting between them. This CDR3 has 14 amino acids. Germline V gene sequence: CDR1 LNHNV, CDR2 YYDKDF (reference sequence). The CDR3 region is CATETLDSNQPQHF. CDR3 nucleotide sequence: TGTGCCACCGAGACTCTCGATAGCAATCAGCCCCAGCATTTT.

In its sample, this clonotype was seen many times. The chain employs TRBV5-1 and TRBJ2-3, with D perhaps given as TRBD1 or TRBD2 (5 bases each). CDR1 and CDR2 (germline): SGHRS, YFSETQ. V was trimmed by 2 bases and J by 4 bases, leaving 17 bases between them. The CDR3 is 16 residues long. CDR3 region: CASSFGTLSGSDTQYF. The CDR3 DNA reads as TGCGCCAGCAGCTTCGGGACCCTCTCGGGCTCAGATACGCAGTATTTT.

The J gene is TRBJ2-3, the V gene TRBV15; D remains unclear. The germline V gene has CDR1 LNHNV and CDR2 YYDKDF (reference sequence). This CDR3 is built from 15 residues. V shed 1 base and J shed 2 bases, with 10 bases lying between them. The CDR3, as DNA: TGTGCCACCAGCAGAGGCGACCCTTTCACAGATACGCAGTATTTT. Protein: CATSRGDPFTDTQYF.

Only a few counts were recorded for this clonotype. The rearrangement joins TRBV7-8 to TRBJ2-7; D may be TRBD2 (6 bases). CDR1 and CDR2 from the germline V gene are SGHVS and FQNEAQ. This CDR3 is 17 amino acids long. V was cut by 5 bases and J by 3 bases, with 23 bases left in between. The CDR3, as DNA: TGTGCCAGCAGCCCTCGGGTTGGGGGGAAGACTTTCTACGAGCAGTACTTC. Translated, it gives CASSPRVGGKTFYEQYF.

This clonotype was observed many times. The chain uses TRBV4-3 and TRBJ2-7; 9 nucleotides match TRBD1. Trimming at V came to 4 bases and at J to 2 bases, leaving 6 bases not matched to a gene. The CDR3 contains 15 residues. From germline, CDR1 is LGHNA and CDR2 YSLEER. DNA for the CDR3: TGCGCCAGCAGCCTCGCCGGGACAGGGCCCTACGAGCAGTACTTC. Translated, it gives CASSLAGTGPYEQYF.

This clonotype was observed a handful of times. The chain recombines TRBV7-8 with TRBJ2-3; TRBD1 matches 8 bases. Trimming removed 5 bases from V and 14 bases from J; junction bases left unmatched: 12. Germline assignment: CDR1 SGHVS and CDR2 FQNEAQ. The length of the CDR3 is 13 residues. The CDR3: CASSPAPRGLWYF. CDR3 bases: TGTGCCAGCAGCCCGGCCCCCAGGGGGCTATGGTATTTT.

This clonotype was seen ten or more times. The V call is TRBV25-1, the J call TRBJ2-1; D uncertain. The CDR3 spans 13 residues. Germline values: CDR1 MGHDK, CDR2 SYGVNS. Between the trimmed V and J ends, which lost 3 bases and 7 bases, there was a span of 10 bases. CDR3 in amino acids: CASSDRARNEQFF. CDR3 nucleotide sequence: TGTGCCAGCAGTGACCGGGCCAGGAATGAGCAGTTCTTC.

This clonotype was seen repeatedly, ten times or more. This sequence joins TRBV3-1 and TRBJ2-2; 7 bases are a match to TRBD2. The CDR3 has 17 amino acids. The germline CDR1 and CDR2 sequences are LGHDT and YNNKEL (reference sequence). Trimming at V came to 2 bases and at J to 5 bases, leaving 11 bases not matched to a gene. The CDR3 coding sequence is TGTGCCAGCAGCCAAAGGACGCCTTTCGGGGGGACCGGGGAGCTGTTTTTT. This translates into CASSQRTPFGGTGELFF. The full variable domain, its missing parts supplied by reference TRBV3-1 and TRBJ2-2, is DTAVSQTPKYLVTQMGNDKSIKCEQNLGHDTMYWYKQDSKKFLKIMFSYNNKELIINETVPNRFSPKSPDKAHLNLHINSLELGDSAVYFCASSQRTPFGGTGELFFGEGSRLTVL.

This clonotype has at least ten counts. The CDR3 DNA reads TGCAGCGTTGACCTCACAGATACGCAGTATTTT. This encodes CSVDLTDTQYF. V and J are TRBV29-1 and TRBJ2-3; D uncertain. This CDR3 is built from 11 residues. V was cut by 3 bases and J by 2 bases, with 3 bases left in between. The germline gives CDR1 SQVTM, CDR2 ANQGSEA.

CDR3 amino acids: CASSFSPGEGYTF. The CDR3 DNA reads as TGTGCCAGCAGTTTCTCGCCAGGCGAAGGCTACACCTTC. The V gene is TRBV12-3 or TRBV12-4, the J gene TRBJ1-2, with no clear D. Between the trimmed V and J ends, which lost 3 bases and 8 bases, there was a span of 13 bases. CDR3 length equals 13 residues.

The chain links TRBV27 to TRBJ2-1; 7 bases align to TRBD2. This CDR3 has 15 residues. Germline loops: CDR1 MNHEY, CDR2 SMNVEV (reference sequence). The V gene end was trimmed by 0 bases and the J gene end by 6 bases; junction bases not matched to a gene: 5. In DNA form, the CDR3 reads TGTGCCAGCAGTTTATCTGGCGGGGGTGCCAATGAGCAGTTCTTC. Translation gives CASSLSGGGANEQFF.

This clonotype has more than one count but fewer than ten. J is TRBJ1-1 and V is TRBV20-1; 8 nucleotides match TRBD1. The CDR3 runs 12 residues. Germline V gene lookup returns CDR1 DFQATT and CDR2 SNEGSKA (reference sequence). V shed 5 bases and J 6 bases; nucleotides not matched to a gene: 5. The CDR3 nucleotides read TGCAGTGCTCCGGACAGGGTTGCTGAAGCTTTCTTT. It translates to CSAPDRVAEAFF.

This clonotype was recorded at least ten times. The chain links TRBV20-1 to TRBJ2-7; the D is unclear. The CDR3 is 12 residues long. Trimming left V 6 bases short and J 6 bases short, with 15 bases between. Germline loops: CDR1 DFQATT, CDR2 SNEGSKA (reference sequence). Here the CDR3 DNA reads TGCAGTGCACCTTTGAACTACGGCGAGCAGTACTTC. Translated: CSAPLNYGEQYF.

The V and J genes are TRBV19 and TRBJ2-5, with D perhaps TRBD1 or TRBD2 (5 bases each). Per the germline V gene, CDR1 is LNHDA and CDR2 is SQIVND (reference sequence). The CDR3 consists of 14 residues. Trimming took off 3 bases at V and 4 bases at J, with 12 bases between the two ends. CDR3 nucleotides: TGTGCCAGTAGTATCACGAGGGGTCCAGAGACCCAGTACTTC. Translation gives CASSITRGPETQYF.

This clonotype was recorded a few times. V and J are TRBV4-2 and TRBJ2-3; the match to TRBD2 covers 8 bases. The CDR3 loop spans 16 amino acids. Germline CDR1 and CDR2: LGHNA and YNFKEQ. With 4 bases clipped from V and 5 bases from J, the junction kept 11 bases outside the gene matches. CDR3 DNA sequence: TGTGCCAGCAGCCCCTGGGGGCGGGGGGTAAGAGATACGCAGTATTTT. Protein: CASSPWGRGVRDTQYF.

The gene calls are TRBV5-6 and TRBJ1-2; possibly TRBD1 for D (6 bases). V was pared by 3 bases and J by 5 bases, with 14 bases between. Germline lookup yields CDR1 SGHDT and CDR2 YYEEEE. The CDR3 sequence is 14 residues long. The CDR3 here is CASSSSGDFYGYTF. As DNA, the CDR3 is TGTGCCAGCAGCTCTTCAGGGGACTTTTATGGCTACACCTTC.

The rearrangement uses TRBV7-2 and TRBJ1-1; TRBD1 matches at 9 bases. CDR3 length: 17 residues. Germline V gives CDR1 SGHTA, CDR2 FQGNSA. Trimming cost V 3 bases and J 1 base; bases outside gene matches: 9. CDR3 coding DNA: TGTGCCAGCAGCTTCTTCCTAGGACAGGGGTCGAACACTGAAGCTTTCTTT. It codes for CASSFFLGQGSNTEAFF.

This clonotype showed up just a few times. The rearrangement links TRBV27 to TRBJ2-1, with 8 bases that match TRBD1. CDR1 MNHEY and CDR2 SMNVEV come from the germline V gene (reference sequence). There are 16 residues in the CDR3. The junction had 6 bases not matched to a gene; V was cut back by 5 bases and J by 0 bases. The CDR3 nucleotides are TGTGCCAGCAGTACCTGGACAGGGAGCTCCTACAATGAGCAGTTCTTC. This codes for CASSTWTGSSYNEQFF.

This clonotype showed up many times. V gene TRBV4-2 combines with J gene TRBJ2-2; 14 nucleotides agree with TRBD2. The CDR3 consists of 19 residues. V shed 0 bases, J shed 2 bases, and the junction held 5 bases outside the gene matches. Germline CDR1 LGHNA, CDR2 YNFKEQ. CDR3 sequence: CASSQDLGLAGGNTGELFF. CDR3 in DNA: TGTGCCAGCAGCCAAGACCTTGGACTAGCGGGGGGTAACACCGGGGAGCTGTTTTTT.

This clonotype has at least ten counts. J is TRBJ1-1 and V is TRBV5-1; D ambiguous. V shed 0 bases and J shed 3 bases, with 9 bases lying between them. Germline loops: CDR1 SGHRS, CDR2 YFSETQ. This CDR3 contains 14 residues. CDR3 nucleotide sequence: TGCGCCAGCAGCTTGGATCGGCTCTACACTGAAGCTTTCTTT. Protein: CASSLDRLYTEAFF.

This clonotype was observed at least ten times. J is TRBJ2-3 and V is TRBV28; TRBD1 or TRBD2 may be the D gene (7 bases each). Trimming cost V 4 bases and J 0 bases, with 11 bases left between them. CDR3 length: 15 residues. Germline V gene sequence: CDR1 MDHEN, CDR2 SYDVKM. The CDR3 protein is CASSSGGASTDTQYF. The CDR3 DNA reads as TGTGCCAGCAGTTCAGGGGGGGCCAGCACAGATACGCAGTATTTT.

This clonotype showed up just once. The chain carries TRBV6-5 and TRBJ1-4, with a weak D call TRBD1 (6 bases). Trimming took off 2 bases at V and 17 bases at J, with 21 bases between the two ends. Germline CDR1 reads MNHEY; CDR2 reads SVGAGI. The CDR3 is made up of 14 amino acids. In nucleotides, the CDR3 is TGTGCCAGCAGTTACGTGGCAGAGGGGGGGTGGAGATTTTTT. This translates into CASSYVAEGGWRFF.

This clonotype was seen once. This chain links TRBV19 with TRBJ1-1, with a weak D call TRBD1 (5 bases). Germline CDR1 LNHDA, CDR2 SQIVND (reference sequence). The CDR3 has 11 amino acids. Between the trimmed V and J ends, which lost 6 bases and 10 bases, there was a span of 12 bases. CDR3 DNA: TGTGCCAGTAGGGGGGTCCGAGGAGCTTTCTTT. Translated: CASRGVRGAFF.

This clonotype has more than one count but fewer than ten. The J gene is TRBJ1-4, the V gene TRBV13; D not resolved. Trimming removed 0 bases at V and 6 bases at J, with 11 bases between. Per germline, CDR1 PRHDT and CDR2 FYEKMQ (reference sequence). CDR3 length equals 15 residues. DNA of the CDR3: TGTGCCAGCAGCTTAGGTGCGGCCGGGCATGAAAAACTGTTTTTT. Residues: CASSLGAAGHEKLFF. Full variable domain (remainder filled in from reference TRBV13 and TRBJ1-4): AAGVIQSPRHLIKEKRETATLKCYPIPRHDTVYWYQQGPGQDPQFLISFYEKMQSDKGSIPDRFSAQQFSDYHSELNMSSLELGDSALYFCASSLGAAGHEKLFFGSGTQLSVL.